Here is one T cell receptor (beta chain) with its context. The data were taken from a study of technical replicates of blood from a handful of donors. Germline V lookup: CDR1 LNHNV, CDR2 YYDKDF (reference sequence). The CDR3 is 13 residues long. Trimming took off 0 bases at V and 7 bases at J, with 7 bases between the two ends. The data were produced by immunoSEQ multiplex PCR, yet TCRdb's version contains in-frame clones alone and is incomplete. The table lists under 65,000 clones, about 96% of them singletons. The V gene is TRBV15, the J gene TRBJ1-5, with D maybe TRBD1 (5 bases). The material sequenced was T cells isolated from PBMCs. This TCR was recovered from a human donor in good health. CDR3 residues: CATSRDRGQPQHF. The CDR3 bases are TGTGCCACCAGCAGAGATAGGGGACAGCCCCAGCATTTT.